What follows are 12 T cell receptor beta chains derived from one specimen sequenced in a study of blood T cell repertoires in COVID-19. Assay used: immunoSEQ multiplex PCR; TCRdb lists only in-frame clones, some missing. The sample yields about 180,000 clones, roughly 87% seen once. Sequencing was carried out using peripheral blood. These receptor sequences come from an older woman with acute or convalescent COVID-19.

This clone was detected many times. CDR3 sequence: CASSLWPTDTQYF. DNA of the CDR3: TGTGCCAGCAGTTTATGGCCCACAGATACGCAGTATTTT. The genes are TRBV27 and TRBJ2-3; D gene ambiguous. From germline, CDR1 is MNHEY and CDR2 SMNVEV (reference sequence). The V end lost 1 base, the J end lost 2 bases, and 4 bases lay between the germline ends. There are 13 residues in the CDR3.

V gene TRBV24-1 combines with J gene TRBJ1-2; perhaps TRBD1 as D (6 bases). From germline, CDR1 is KGHDR and CDR2 SFDVKD. There are 15 residues in the CDR3. V lost 5 bases to trimming and J lost 3 bases, with 15 bases between them. The chain's CDR3 is CATSAGAGRDYGYTF. CDR3 DNA: TGTGCCACCAGTGCGGGGGCAGGGAGGGACTATGGCTACACCTTC.

The chain links TRBV3-1 (or the pseudogene TRBV3-2) to TRBJ1-4; 8 bases fit TRBD1. The CDR3 sequence is 15 residues long. The V and J ends lost 5 bases and 8 bases, in that order; junction bases with no gene match: 10. From germline, CDR1 is LGHDT and CDR2 YNNKEL (reference sequence). CDR3 in DNA: TGTGCCAGCAGCTTTCAGGGGGCGGTTAGGGAAAAACTGTTTTTT. Its protein product is CASSFQGAVREKLFF.

This clone was seen once. V gene TRBV5-5 combines with J gene TRBJ1-6; tentatively, D is TRBD1 (6 bases). Trimming removed 0 bases from V and 10 bases from J, with 11 bases in between. CDR3 length equals 14 residues. CDR1 and CDR2 from the germline V gene are SGHKS and YYEKEE (reference sequence). The CDR3 region has the DNA TGTGCCAGCAGCTTGGCAGGGGAGGGCTCACCCCTCCACTTT. This translates into CASSLAGEGSPLHF.

The chain employs TRBV12-5 and TRBJ1-1, with D maybe TRBD1 (6 bases). The CDR3 length is 12 residues. CDR1 is LGHNT and CDR2 is FRNRAP in the germline V gene. DNA of the CDR3: TGTGCCAAGGGACACCTGAACACTGAAGCTTTCTTT. It codes for CAKGHLNTEAFF.

The chain couples TRBV5-1 to TRBJ2-7; TRBD2 is a possible D gene (5 bases). Trimming cost V 0 bases and J 5 bases, with 15 bases left between them. The CDR3 runs 15 residues. Germline V gives CDR1 SGHRS, CDR2 YFSETQ. The chain's CDR3 is CASSLGASTGDEQYF. CDR3 in DNA: TGCGCCAGCAGCTTGGGGGCATCAACCGGGGACGAGCAGTACTTC.

V and J are TRBV20-1 and TRBJ1-1, with D perhaps TRBD1 (5 bases). The germline V gene has CDR1 DFQATT and CDR2 SNEGSKA (reference sequence). The CDR3 covers 13 residues. V gave up 8 bases and J gave up 2 bases, with 15 bases separating them. The CDR3 bases are TGCAGTCCCAGTGGGGGGGACAACACTGAAGCTTTCTTT. Its translation is CSPSGGDNTEAFF.

CDR3 nucleotide sequence: TGTGCCAGTAGTGTGGGACAGGGCCATGGCTACACCTTC. Its translation: CASSVGQGHGYTF. V and J are TRBV19 and TRBJ1-2, with 9 positions matching TRBD1. Germline V gene lookup returns CDR1 LNHDA and CDR2 SQIVND (reference sequence). The CDR3 totals 13 residues. Germline trimming cut 5 bases from V and 6 bases from J; bases unmatched to any gene: 4.

The chain carries TRBV18 and TRBJ1-2; 8 bases agree with TRBD1. The J segment lost 4 bases and the V segment lost 6 bases, leaving 19 bases of the junction unmatched. In germline, CDR1 is KGHSH, CDR2 LQKENI. The CDR3 runs 18 residues. CDR3 DNA: TGTGCCAGCTCTCTCCGGACAGGGTCCCTCCTTAGTCCCTATGGCTACACCTTC. As protein: CASSLRTGSLLSPYGYTF.

The chain combines TRBV19 with TRBJ2-7; 7 positions match TRBD1. In germline, CDR1 is LNHDA, CDR2 SQIVND (reference sequence). V shed 6 bases, J shed 2 bases, and the junction held 10 bases outside the gene matches. This CDR3 comprises 15 residues. CDR3 DNA sequence: TGTGCCAGTAGGGGGCAGGGGGACAAGGCCTACGAGCAGTACTTC. This encodes CASRGQGDKAYEQYF.

This chain uses TRBV27 with TRBJ1-1; maybe TRBD1 (5 bases). This CDR3 has 15 residues. Trimming took 5 bases from V and 5 from J, leaving 18 bases between them. CDR1 MNHEY and CDR2 SMNVEV come from the germline V gene (reference sequence). CDR3 sequence reads: CASSPRGSKSTEAFF. CDR3 DNA: TGTGCCAGCAGTCCGCGGGGGTCAAAGTCGACTGAAGCTTTCTTT.

This rearrangement joins TRBV4-2 to TRBJ2-5; 7 positions agree with TRBD2. CDR1 LGHNA and CDR2 YNFKEQ come from the germline V gene. CDR3 length: 16 amino acids. V gave up 2 bases and J gave up 2 bases; unmatched junction bases: 8. CDR3 sequence: CASSQTGTNLQETQYF. The CDR3 nucleotides are TGTGCCAGCAGCCAAACCGGGACTAACCTACAAGAGACCCAGTACTTC.